The text below deals with one T cell receptor beta chain. The data were taken from a study of T cell responses to AZD1222 COVID-19 vaccine. Trimming left V 0 bases short and J 0 bases short, with 9 bases between. The CDR3 consists of 16 residues. In germline, CDR1 is KGHSH, CDR2 LQKENI. The method was immunoSEQ multiplex PCR; TCRdb's version includes in-frame clones alone and lacks a portion of them. Among approximately 130,000 clones, 85% to 95% were seen once, and the ten largest hold roughly 0.91%. The V gene is TRBV18, the J gene TRBJ1-3, with D hard to call. The source is an adult in good health. Sequencing used peripheral blood, obtained on day 0 of AZD1222 vaccination. DNA of the CDR3: TGTGCCAGCTCACCACCGCCTGCCGGCTCTGGAAACACCATATATTTT. Protein sequence: CASSPPPAGSGNTIYF.